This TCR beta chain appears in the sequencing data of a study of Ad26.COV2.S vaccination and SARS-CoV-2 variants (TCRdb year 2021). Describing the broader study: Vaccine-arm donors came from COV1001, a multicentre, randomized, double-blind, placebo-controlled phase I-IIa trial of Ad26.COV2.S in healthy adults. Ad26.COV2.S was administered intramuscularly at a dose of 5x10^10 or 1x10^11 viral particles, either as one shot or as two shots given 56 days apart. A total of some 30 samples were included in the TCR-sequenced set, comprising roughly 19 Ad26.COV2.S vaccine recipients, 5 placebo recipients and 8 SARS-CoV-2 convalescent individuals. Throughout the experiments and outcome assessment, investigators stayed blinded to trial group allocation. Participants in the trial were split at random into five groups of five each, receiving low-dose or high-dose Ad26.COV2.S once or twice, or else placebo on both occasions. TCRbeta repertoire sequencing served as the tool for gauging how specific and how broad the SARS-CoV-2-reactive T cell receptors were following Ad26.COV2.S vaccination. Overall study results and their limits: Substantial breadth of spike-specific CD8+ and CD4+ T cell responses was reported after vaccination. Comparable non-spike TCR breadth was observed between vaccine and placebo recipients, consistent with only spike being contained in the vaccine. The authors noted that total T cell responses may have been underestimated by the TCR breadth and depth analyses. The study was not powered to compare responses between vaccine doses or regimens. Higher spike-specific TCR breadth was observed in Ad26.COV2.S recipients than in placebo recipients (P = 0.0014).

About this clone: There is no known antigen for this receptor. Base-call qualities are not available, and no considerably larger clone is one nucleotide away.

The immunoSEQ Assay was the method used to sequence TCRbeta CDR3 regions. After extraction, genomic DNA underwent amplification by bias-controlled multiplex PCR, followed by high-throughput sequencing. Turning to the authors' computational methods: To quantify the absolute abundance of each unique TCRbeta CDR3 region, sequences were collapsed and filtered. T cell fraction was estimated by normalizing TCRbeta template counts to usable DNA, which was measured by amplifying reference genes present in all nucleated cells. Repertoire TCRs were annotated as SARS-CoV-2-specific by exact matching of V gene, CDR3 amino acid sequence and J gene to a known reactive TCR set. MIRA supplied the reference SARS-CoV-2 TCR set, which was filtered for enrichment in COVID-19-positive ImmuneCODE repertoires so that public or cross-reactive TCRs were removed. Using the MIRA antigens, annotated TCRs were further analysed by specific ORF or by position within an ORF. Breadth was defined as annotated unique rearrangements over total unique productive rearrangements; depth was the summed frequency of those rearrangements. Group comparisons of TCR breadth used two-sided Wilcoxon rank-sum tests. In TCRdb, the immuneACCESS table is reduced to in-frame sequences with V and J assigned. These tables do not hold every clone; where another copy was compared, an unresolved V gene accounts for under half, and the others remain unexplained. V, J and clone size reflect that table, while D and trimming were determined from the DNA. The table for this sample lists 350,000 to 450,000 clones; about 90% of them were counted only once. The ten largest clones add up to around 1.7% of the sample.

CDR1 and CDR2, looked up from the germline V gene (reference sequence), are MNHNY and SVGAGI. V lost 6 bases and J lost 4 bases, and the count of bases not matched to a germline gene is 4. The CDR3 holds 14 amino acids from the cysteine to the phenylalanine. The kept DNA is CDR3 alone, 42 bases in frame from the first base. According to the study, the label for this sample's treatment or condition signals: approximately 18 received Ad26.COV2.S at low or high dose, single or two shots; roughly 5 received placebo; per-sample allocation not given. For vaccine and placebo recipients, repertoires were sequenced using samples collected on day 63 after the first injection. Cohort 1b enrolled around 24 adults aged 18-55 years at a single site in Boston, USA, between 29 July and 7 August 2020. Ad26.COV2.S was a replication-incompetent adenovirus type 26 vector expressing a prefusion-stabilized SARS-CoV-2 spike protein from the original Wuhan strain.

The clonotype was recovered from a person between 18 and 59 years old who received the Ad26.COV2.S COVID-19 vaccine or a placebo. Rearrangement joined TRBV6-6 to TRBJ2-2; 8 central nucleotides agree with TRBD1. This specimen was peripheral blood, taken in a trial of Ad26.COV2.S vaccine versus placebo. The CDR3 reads CASRQTGGTGELFF. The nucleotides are TGTGCCAGCAGACAAACAGGGGGCACCGGGGAGCTGTTTTTT.